This T cell receptor beta chain was identified in a study of OX40 agonist ivuxolimab in advanced cancers. On the study more broadly: Ivuxolimab, which patients received intravenously every 2 weeks, was dosed at 0.01 to 10 mg/kg.

Patients with a history of autoimmune disease or on systemic immunosuppression were excluded. The CDR3 consists of 12 residues. Germline V gene data show CDR1 as SGDLS and CDR2 as YYNGEE. V was clipped by 0 bases and J by 1 base, with 2 bases between them. Libraries were prepared by immunoSEQ multiplex PCR; TCRdb keeps only in-frame clonotypes and omits some of them. The sample has fewer than 45,000 clones, 76% seen once. The clonotype was recovered from an adult with an advanced solid tumor such as melanoma, head and neck, liver or kidney cancer. The sample in question was CD4+ or CD8+ T cells sorted from blood, obtained in a trial of the OX40 agonist ivuxolimab. The gene calls are TRBV9 and TRBJ2-7; D unclear. The CDR3 nucleotides read TGTGCCAGCAGCGTAGTTTCCTACGAGCAGTACTTC. Translation gives CASSVVSYEQYF.